The 18 T cell receptor beta chains presented below share a single source sample, sequenced in a study of technical replicates of blood from several donors. The method was immunoSEQ multiplex PCR; TCRdb's version includes in-frame clones alone and lacks a portion of them. The sample includes approximately 70,000 clones, roughly nine tenths of them seen just once. Input material: PBMCs. These receptors originate from a human donor in good health. Some clones in this sample may be carry-over from other donors' samples.

This chain uses TRBV18 with TRBJ1-2; D is perhaps TRBD1 (5 bases). V was cut by 4 bases and J by 3 bases, with 12 bases left in between. CDR1 is KGHSH, CDR2 LQKENI, per germline. This CDR3 comprises 14 residues. CDR3 loop: CASSLTGRDYGYTF. CDR3 sequence (DNA): TGTGCCAGCTCACTGACGGGCAGGGACTATGGCTACACCTTC.

The chain uses TRBV9 and TRBJ1-6; 7 bases agree with TRBD1. V lost 3 bases, J lost 6 bases, and 6 bases stayed unmatched. Germline CDR1 SGDLS, CDR2 YYNGEE. This CDR3 contains 15 residues. The CDR3 spells CASSAIGTANSPLHF. The DNA of the CDR3 is TGTGCCAGCAGCGCGATAGGGACAGCTAATTCACCCCTCCACTTT.

The rearrangement uses TRBV4-3 and TRBJ2-1, with 11 nucleotides matching TRBD2. CDR3 length equals 17 residues. The trim removed 1 base at V and 4 bases at J, leaving 6 bases unmatched. Looked up from germline, CDR1 is LGHNA and CDR2 is YSLEER. The CDR3 DNA reads as TGCGCCAGCAGCCAAGGCTATGCTAGCGGGGGGTACAATGAGCAGTTCTTC. Its translation is CASSQGYASGGYNEQFF.

The chain links TRBV30 to TRBJ2-7; 12 bases align to TRBD2. Per germline, CDR1 GTSNPN and CDR2 SVGIG (reference sequence). This CDR3 is built from 14 residues. Trimming cost V 1 base and J 6 bases; bases outside gene matches: 4. In nucleotides, the CDR3 is TGTGCCTGGAGTGGACTAGCGGGAGCTGTCGAGCAGTACTTC. It encodes CAWSGLAGAVEQYF.

This chain connects TRBV27 to TRBJ2-1; 7 nucleotides match TRBD1. With V trimmed by 3 bases and J by 4 bases, 6 bases remained unmatched. Germline lookup yields CDR1 MNHEY and CDR2 SMNVEV (reference sequence). The CDR3 has 15 residues. The CDR3: CASSFSGTAYNEQFF. CDR3 nucleotides: TGTGCCAGCAGTTTCTCCGGGACAGCTTACAATGAGCAGTTCTTC.

This clone was recorded only once. The V call is TRBV27, the J call TRBJ2-7; the D gene is possibly TRBD1 (6 bases). This CDR3 spans 13 amino acids. Germline V gives CDR1 MNHEY, CDR2 SMNVEV (reference sequence). V lost 3 bases and J lost 3, with 9 bases in between. CDR3 nucleotide sequence: TGTGCCAGCAGTTTTACAGGGTACTACGAGCAGTACTTC. It is translated as CASSFTGYYEQYF.

This clone was seen a handful of times. V gene TRBV10-3 combines with J gene TRBJ1-6; 9 bases agree with TRBD1. V lost 6 bases and J lost 9; bases outside the gene matches: 12. From germline, CDR1 is ENHRY and CDR2 SYGVKD. The CDR3 spans 16 residues. The CDR3 loop is CAISRGLGQGGSPLHF. As DNA, the CDR3 is TGTGCCATCAGCCGAGGTCTGGGACAGGGAGGTTCACCCCTCCACTTT.

The chain carries TRBV7-2 and TRBJ1-2; D gene uncertain. V lost 3 bases and J lost 1, with 9 bases in between. This CDR3 comprises 14 residues. Germline-derived CDR1 and CDR2 are SGHTA and FQGNSA. CDR3 nucleotide sequence: TGTGCCAGCAGCTTCTCGGTAGATAACTATGGCTACACCTTC. Amino acids: CASSFSVDNYGYTF.

The rearrangement joins TRBV6-5 to TRBJ1-1; possible D gene TRBD1, 5 bases. Germline CDR1 and CDR2: MNHEY and SVGAGI. The CDR3 contains 16 residues. V dropped 0 bases and J dropped 0 bases, with 11 bases sitting between them. The CDR3 reads CASSYSSGGVNTEAFF. DNA of the CDR3: TGTGCCAGCAGTTACTCGAGCGGGGGTGTGAACACTGAAGCTTTCTTT.

The chain couples TRBV2 to TRBJ2-7; a weak D match, TRBD2 (6 bases). The germline V gene has CDR1 SNHLY and CDR2 FYNNEI. This CDR3 spans 13 amino acids. V dropped 2 bases and J dropped 5 bases, with 10 bases sitting between them. The CDR3 DNA follows: TGTGCCAGCAGTGAAACGACTAGTAACGAGCAGTACTTC. Protein product: CASSETTSNEQYF.

The V and J genes are TRBV6-5 and TRBJ2-1, with 11 positions matching TRBD2. Germline-derived CDR1 and CDR2 are MNHEY and SVGAGI. This CDR3 is 15 amino acids long. Losses at the gene ends were 5 bases for V and 8 bases for J; bases not matched to a gene: 8. CDR3 in amino acids: CASSQRTSGSHEQFF. The CDR3 region has the DNA TGTGCCAGCAGTCAAAGGACTAGCGGGTCCCATGAGCAGTTCTTC.

This CDR3 reads CASTERQNYGYTF. The CDR3 nucleotides are TGTGCCAGCACCGAGCGGCAGAACTATGGCTACACCTTC. The rearrangement links TRBV2 to TRBJ1-2; D gene uncertain. Deletions cut 7 bases from V and 2 bases from J, with 11 bases between. This CDR3 is 13 amino acids long. Germline V gives CDR1 SNHLY, CDR2 FYNNEI.

V gene TRBV7-2 combines with J gene TRBJ2-3; 7 bases match TRBD2. The V gene's germline CDR1 is SGHTA and CDR2 FQGNSA. The length of the CDR3 is 15 residues. Unmatched junction bases numbered 5, after V lost 2 bases and J lost 3 bases. The CDR3 coding sequence is TGTGCCAGCAGCTTAAAGGGAGCGGGGACAGATACGCAGTATTTT. Its translation is CASSLKGAGTDTQYF.

The chain carries TRBV19 and TRBJ1-5; no clear D. Trimming pared 4 bases from V and 1 base from J, leaving 14 bases between. The length of the CDR3 is 16 residues. The V gene's germline CDR1 is LNHDA and CDR2 SQIVND (reference sequence). In nucleotides, the CDR3 is TGTGCCAGTAGTACCATAGACACGATCAGCAATCAGCCCCAGCATTTT. It translates to CASSTIDTISNQPQHF. The full variable domain, its missing parts supplied by reference TRBV19 and TRBJ1-5, is DGGITQSPKYLFRKEGQNVTLSCEQNLNHDAMYWYRQDPGQGLRLIYYSQIVNDFQKGDIAEGYSVSREKKESFPLTVTSAQKNPTAFYLCASSTIDTISNQPQHFGDGTRLSIL.

This clone was counted only a few times. In DNA, the CDR3 is TGTGCCAGCAGCAATGTAACGTGGCGGGGAATCCTAGGTTCCTACGAGCAGTACTTC. Protein: CASSNVTWRGILGSYEQYF. The chain has TRBV21-1 and TRBJ2-7; the table's D call, TRBD2, was not checked against the DNA. TRBV21-1 is a pseudogene segment. The CDR3 is 19 amino acids.

This clone showed up just once. This sequence joins TRBV5-5 and TRBJ2-3; D is possibly TRBD2 (5 bases). The V end was cut by 1 base, the J end by 6 bases, with 12 bases between. The CDR3 is made up of 14 amino acids. Germline V lookup: CDR1 SGHKS, CDR2 YYEKEE (reference sequence). The CDR3 nucleotides read TGTGCCAGCAGCTTGAACCTAGCAGTTGATACGCAGTATTTT. Its protein product is CASSLNLAVDTQYF.

Remarks on this clone: The same CDR3 can be traced to other DNA sequences in this sample. This rearrangement joins TRBV6-5 to TRBJ1-2, with 9 bases aligning to TRBD1. The CDR3 totals 15 residues. The germline V gene encodes CDR1 MNHEY and CDR2 SVGAGI. The trim removed 0 bases at V and 1 base at J, leaving 0 bases unmatched. DNA of the CDR3: TGTGCCAGCAGTTACTCGACAGGGGGTAACTATGGCTACACCTTC. It encodes CASSYSTGGNYGYTF.

Here the CDR3 reads CASIFGTGLSSYNEQFF. CDR3 nucleotides: TGTGCCAGCATCTTTGGGACAGGGCTGAGTTCCTACAATGAGCAGTTCTTC. The chain links TRBV2 to TRBJ2-1; 9 nucleotides match TRBD1. The V gene's germline CDR1 is SNHLY and CDR2 FYNNEI. The CDR3 extends over 17 amino acids. V lost 7 bases and J lost 1; bases outside the gene matches: 11.